This TCR beta chain derives from a study of T cell clones after liver transplantation. The CDR3 runs 11 residues. V lost 7 bases to trimming and J lost 7 bases, with 7 bases between them. Germline CDR1 and CDR2: MNHNS and SASEGT. Broader study findings: Circulating graft-donor-reactive CD4 TCRbeta sequences fell significantly post-transplant in most of the 8 subjects.

Of note for this clone: Its antigen is still unknown.

Using immunoSEQ multiplex PCR, the repertoire was profiled, and TCRdb retains in-frame clones only, with some absent. Found here are tens of thousands of clones, under 85% of them singletons; the top ten hold about 9.7%. Sequencing used CD4+ T cells from blood, obtained at the 22-month timepoint. The chain is built from TRBV6-1 and TRBJ2-2; D is undetermined. This TCR came from a human patient who received a liver transplant. T cells may partly derive from the graft donor. This chain's CDR3 is CASKANGELFF. CDR3 DNA: TGTGCCAGCAAGGCTAACGGGGAGCTGTTTTTT.